These 32 T cell receptor beta chains share one sample of origin, sequenced in a study of CD8 T cells in ankylosing spondylitis. TCRdb reprocessed the 5' RACE reads via MiXCR and lists one record per CDR3 protein. Of over 130,000 distinct CDR3 sequences in the sample, approximately 44% are singletons; the top ten hold 12% to 15%. Sequencing was done on a sample of synovial fluid, either unsorted or a sorted T cell fraction (not recorded which). These receptors were collected from a male donor with ankylosing spondylitis.

In its sample, this clonotype was seen many times. The chain joins TRBV15 to TRBJ2-7; TRBD2 matches at 10 bases. Per germline, CDR1 LNHNV and CDR2 YYDKDF (reference sequence). Losses at the gene ends were 4 bases for V and 5 bases for J; bases not matched to a gene: 11. CDR3 length: 16 amino acids. The DNA for the CDR3 is TGTGCCACCAGCACCTCTTTGGGTAGCGGGAGGAACGAGCAGTACTTC. Protein product: CATSTSLGSGRNEQYF.

This clonotype was found a few times. This chain uses TRBV7-9 with TRBJ2-1; D call uncertain. The CDR3 extends over 13 amino acids. Germline CDR1 reads SEHNR; CDR2 reads FQNEAQ (reference sequence). V was pared by 10 bases and J by 2 bases, with 12 bases between. The CDR3 nucleotides are TGTGCCACTACCCCGTATACCTACAATGAGCAGTTCTTC. Translating gives CATTPYTYNEQFF.

The chain is built from TRBV5-1 and TRBJ1-6; D unclear. This CDR3 spans 13 amino acids. V lost 1 base to trimming and J lost 7 bases, with 6 bases between them. Germline CDR1 is SGHRS and CDR2 is YFSETQ. CDR3 DNA sequence: TGCGCCAGCAGCTTGTTTCGGAATTCACCCCTCCACTTT. Protein product: CASSLFRNSPLHF.

This clonotype has only one observation. This chain connects TRBV18 to TRBJ1-5, with TRBD1 matching over 7 bases. Germline-derived CDR1 and CDR2 are KGHSH and LQKENI. The V gene end was trimmed by 3 bases and the J gene end by 9 bases; junction bases not matched to a gene: 14. This CDR3 contains 16 residues. CDR3 loop: CASSPNRGFHSLPQHF. CDR3 DNA: TGTGCCAGCTCACCTAACAGGGGTTTTCATTCTTTGCCCCAGCATTTT. The variable domain in full, completed from reference TRBV18 and TRBJ1-5, reads NAGVMQNPRHLVRRRGQEARLRCSPMKGHSHVYWYRQLPEEGLKFMVYLQKENIIDESGMPKERFSAEFPKEGPSILRIQQVVRGDSAAYFCASSPNRGFHSLPQHFGDGTRLSIL.

The rearrangement links TRBV29-1 to TRBJ1-1, with TRBD1 matching 9 bases. This CDR3 spans 20 amino acids. In germline, CDR1 is SQVTM, CDR2 ANQGSEA. The V segment lost 4 bases and the J segment 0 bases; nucleotides outside the gene matches: 21. The CDR3 protein is CSVGPGTGRIKERMNTEAFF. For the CDR3, the DNA is TGCAGCGTTGGCCCCGGGACAGGGAGAATAAAGGAGAGGATGAACACTGAAGCTTTCTTT.

This sequence joins TRBV7-9 and TRBJ2-5; D remains ambiguous. The CDR3 contains 16 residues. V was pared by 0 bases and J by 5 bases, with 16 bases between. Germline assignment: CDR1 SEHNR and CDR2 FQNEAQ (reference sequence). The CDR3 sequence: CASSLAVDPRRETQYF. The CDR3 bases are TGTGCCAGCAGCTTAGCAGTGGACCCTAGACGGGAGACCCAGTACTTC.

There are a few counts of this clonotype. The DNA of the CDR3 is TGTGCCAGCAGTTTCTTCAGGAATCAGCCCCAGCATTTT. Residues: CASSFFRNQPQHF. This chain links TRBV12-3 or TRBV12-4 with TRBJ1-5; no firm D call. V was shortened by 3 bases and J by 4 bases, with 7 bases between the two germline ends. The CDR3 covers 13 residues.

By share, this clonotype counts as medium-sized. This chain's CDR3 is CASSDSADNEQFF. CDR3 in DNA: TGTGCCAGCAGTGACTCCGCGGACAATGAGCAGTTCTTC. The V and J genes are TRBV6-4 and TRBJ2-1; D is unresolved. Trimming cost V 0 bases and J 5 bases, with 5 bases left between them. The CDR3 totals 13 residues. The germline CDR1 and CDR2 sequences are MRHNA and SNTAGT.

The chain recombines TRBV28 with TRBJ1-4, with TRBD1 as a possible D gene (5 bases). The CDR3 sequence is 17 residues long. From germline, CDR1 is MDHEN and CDR2 SYDVKM. V lost 6 bases, J lost 7 bases, and 24 bases lay in between. The CDR3 sequence: CASSRGRGFAVREKLFF. As DNA, the CDR3 is TGTGCCAGCAGCAGAGGGAGGGGATTTGCAGTTCGTGAAAAACTGTTTTTT. Combining the CDR3 with reference TRBV28 and TRBJ1-4 gives the whole variable domain DVKVTQSSRYLVKRTGEKVFLECVQDMDHENMFWYRQDPGLGLRLIYFSYDVKMKEKGDIPEGYSVSREKKERFSLILESASTNQTSMYLCASSRGRGFAVREKLFFGSGTQLSVL.

Only a few counts were recorded for this clonotype. The rearrangement uses TRBV11-2 and TRBJ2-1; D remains unclear. Germline values: CDR1 SGHAT, CDR2 FQNNGV. The V end was cut by 3 bases, the J end by 6 bases, with 33 bases between. The CDR3 runs to 21 residues. The CDR3 DNA reads TGTGCCAGCAGCTTGTCGCCCCGGGCCGTTGGTGGAGTAGCCGGGTGCAATGAGCAGTTCTTC. Translation: CASSLSPRAVGGVAGCNEQFF.

The V call is TRBV28, the J call TRBJ2-3, with TRBD2 matching over 7 bases. The CDR3 length is 16 residues. The V gene end was trimmed by 1 base and the J gene end by 5 bases; junction bases not matched to a gene: 9. Looked up from germline, CDR1 is MDHEN and CDR2 is SYDVKM. In DNA, the CDR3 is TGTGCCAGCAGTTTATCGGGGGGAGGGCCGGGAGATACGCAGTATTTT. This translates into CASSLSGGGPGDTQYF.

The rearrangement joins TRBV15 to TRBJ1-5; D gene unclear. V dropped 3 bases and J dropped 5 bases, with 8 bases sitting between them. This CDR3 is 13 amino acids long. From germline, CDR1 is LNHNV and CDR2 YYDKDF (reference sequence). The CDR3 reads CATSSRVDQPQHF. In nucleotides, the CDR3 is TGTGCCACCAGCAGCCGGGTAGATCAGCCCCAGCATTTT.

This chain links TRBV10-3 with TRBJ2-7, with 11 bases matching TRBD2. Germline values: CDR1 ENHRY, CDR2 SYGVKD. CDR3 length: 18 amino acids. Trimming cost V 2 bases and J 3 bases; bases outside gene matches: 12. CDR3 DNA: TGTGCCATCAGTGAGCGTAGCGGGAGGGCGATTAGGATCTACGAGCAGTACTTC. Encoded protein: CAISERSGRAIRIYEQYF.

This clonotype has a single count. The chain employs TRBV10-3 and TRBJ2-7; D possibly uses TRBD1 or TRBD2 (5 bases each). Germline V gives CDR1 ENHRY, CDR2 SYGVKD. The CDR3 spans 16 residues. The V end was cut by 0 bases, the J end by 3 bases, with 15 bases between. This chain's CDR3 is CAISESRGWVSYEQYF. The CDR3 DNA reads TGTGCCATCAGTGAGTCGAGGGGATGGGTCAGCTACGAGCAGTACTTC.

This clonotype was seen a single time. This chain uses TRBV10-3 with TRBJ2-7; 8 bases agree with TRBD1. Germline V CDR1 and CDR2: ENHRY, SYGVKD. The CDR3 spans 15 residues. Losses at the gene ends were 3 bases for V and 6 bases for J; bases not matched to a gene: 10. The CDR3 spells CAISEWQGATGEQYF. Written as DNA, the CDR3 is TGTGCCATCAGTGAATGGCAGGGGGCGACGGGCGAGCAGTACTTC.

This clonotype was observed a few times. The rearrangement links TRBV7-3 to TRBJ2-1; 10 bases are a match to TRBD1. The length of the CDR3 is 14 residues. Germline V lookup: CDR1 SGHTA, CDR2 FQGTGA. V was pared by 4 bases and J by 9 bases, with 6 bases of the junction left unmatched. The CDR3 region is CASSSTTGGGEQFF. In DNA form, the CDR3 reads TGTGCCAGCAGCTCAACGACAGGGGGCGGTGAGCAGTTCTTC.

This sequence joins TRBV6-1 and TRBJ2-3; TRBD2 is a possible D gene (6 bases). The CDR3 is 16 residues long. V shed 0 bases and J shed 3 bases, with 13 bases lying between them. CDR1 and CDR2 (germline): MNHNS, SASEGT. The CDR3 reads CASSEAIGGATDTQYF. The DNA of the CDR3 is TGTGCCAGCAGTGAAGCAATCGGCGGGGCGACAGATACGCAGTATTTT.

This clonotype was seen repeatedly, ten times or more. V gene TRBV27 combines with J gene TRBJ1-1; no reliable D call. CDR3 size: 14 residues. The germline CDR1 and CDR2 sequences are MNHEY and SMNVEV (reference sequence). V was cut by 5 bases and J by 5 bases, with 15 bases left in between. The CDR3 spells CASSVDYIGTEAFF. CDR3 coding DNA: TGTGCCAGCAGTGTTGATTACATCGGGACTGAAGCTTTCTTT.

The CDR3 nucleotides are TGTGCCAGCAGCGGGGAGCCTAACTATGGCTACACCTTC. This encodes CASSGEPNYGYTF. The chain combines TRBV7-2 with TRBJ1-2, with D unresolved. V gave up 5 bases and J gave up 0 bases, with 7 bases separating them. The germline V gene has CDR1 SGHTA and CDR2 FQGNSA. This CDR3 spans 13 amino acids.

This clonotype occurred once. This chain uses TRBV4-3 with TRBJ2-7; D call uncertain. The V and J ends lost 3 bases and 0 bases respectively, with 12 bases between them. This CDR3 is 15 amino acids long. Germline-derived CDR1 and CDR2 are LGHNA and YSLEER. The CDR3 loop reads CASSQGRSSSYEQYF. CDR3 coding DNA: TGCGCCAGCAGCCAGGGCAGGTCAAGCTCCTACGAGCAGTACTTC.

The chain uses TRBV19 and TRBJ1-2; no firm D call. The CDR3 is made up of 14 amino acids. V was pared by 7 bases and J by 1 base, with 13 bases between. The germline V gene has CDR1 LNHDA and CDR2 SQIVND (reference sequence). CDR3 region: CASTEQIFNYGYTF. In DNA, the CDR3 is TGTGCCAGTACCGAACAGATTTTTAACTATGGCTACACCTTC. Filled out from reference TRBV19 and TRBJ1-2, the complete variable domain reads DGGITQSPKYLFRKEGQNVTLSCEQNLNHDAMYWYRQDPGQGLRLIYYSQIVNDFQKGDIAEGYSVSREKKESFPLTVTSAQKNPTAFYLCASTEQIFNYGYTFGSGTRLTVV.

There are a few counts of this clonotype. The rearrangement links TRBV4-1 to TRBJ1-6; no firm D call. V lost 4 bases, J lost 3 bases, and 13 bases lay in between. Germline V gives CDR1 MGHRA, CDR2 YSYEKL. This CDR3 comprises 16 residues. The CDR3 nucleotides read TGCGCCAGCAGCCTAGGGCCCCGAGGCTATAATTCACCCCTCCACTTT. Translating gives CASSLGPRGYNSPLHF.

The DNA of the CDR3 is TGTGCCAGCAGCGTTAGCGGAGCTAGCACAGATACGCAGTATTTT. Translated, it gives CASSVSGASTDTQYF. This chain uses TRBV11-2 with TRBJ2-3; tentatively, D is TRBD2 (6 bases). The CDR3 runs to 15 residues. Trimming shortened V by 5 bases and J by 0 bases, and 12 bases separated the two germline ends. Germline values: CDR1 SGHAT, CDR2 FQNNGV.

This clonotype came up a few times. This chain joins TRBV28 and TRBJ2-7; a weak D match, TRBD1 (6 bases). This CDR3 contains 14 residues. Germline V gene lookup returns CDR1 MDHEN and CDR2 SYDVKM. V lost 5 bases to trimming and J lost 6 bases, with 17 bases between them. CDR3 in DNA: TGTGCCAGCAGTCTAGGGACAAGGTGGGGCGAGCAGTACTTC. Translating gives CASSLGTRWGEQYF. Combining the CDR3 with reference TRBV28 and TRBJ2-7 gives the whole variable domain DVKVTQSSRYLVKRTGEKVFLECVQDMDHENMFWYRQDPGLGLRLIYFSYDVKMKEKGDIPEGYSVSREKKERFSLILESASTNQTSMYLCASSLGTRWGEQYFGPGTRLTVT.

CDR3 DNA sequence: TGTGCCAGCAGCCCCCAGGGGGGCGGAGGGGACTACGAGCAGTACTTC. Its translation is CASSPQGGGGDYEQYF. J is TRBJ2-7 and V is TRBV9, with D maybe TRBD1 (7 bases). The V end lost 4 bases, the J end lost 3 bases, and 20 bases lay between the germline ends. Germline CDR1 and CDR2: SGDLS and YYNGEE. The CDR3 totals 16 residues.

The chain couples TRBV9 to TRBJ2-7; TRBD1 matches at 12 bases. Germline CDR1 reads SGDLS; CDR2 reads YYNGEE. This CDR3 region has 15 residues. J was trimmed by 4 bases and V by 2 bases; bases with no gene match: 4. The CDR3 loop reads CASSVEGQGAYEQYF. In nucleotides, the CDR3 is TGTGCCAGCAGCGTGGAGGGACAGGGGGCTTACGAGCAGTACTTC. Full variable domain (rest looked up from reference TRBV9 and TRBJ2-7): DSGVTQTPKHLITATGQRVTLRCSPRSGDLSVYWYQQSLDQGLQFLIQYYNGEERAKGNILERFSAQQFPDLHSELNLSSLELGDSALYFCASSVEGQGAYEQYFGPGTRLTVT.

This clonotype was recorded at least ten times. The chain uses TRBV29-1 and TRBJ1-4; no clear D gene. Germline CDR1 is SQVTM and CDR2 is ANQGSEA. V dropped 0 bases and J dropped 0 bases, with 11 bases sitting between them. CDR3 length: 16 residues. In DNA form, the CDR3 reads TGCAGCGTTGAAGATTGGGTTGGTACAACTAATGAAAAACTGTTTTTT. It is translated as CSVEDWVGTTNEKLFF. Looking up the rest from reference TRBV29-1 and TRBJ1-4 gives the full variable domain: SAVISQKPSRDICQRGTSLTIQCQVDSQVTMMFWYRQQPGQSLTLIATANQGSEATYESGFVIDKFPISRPNLTFSTLTVSNMSPEDSSIYLCSVEDWVGTTNEKLFFGSGTQLSVL.

This clonotype is a singleton in its sample. The genes are TRBV7-9 and TRBJ2-3; D may match TRBD1 or TRBD2 (5 bases each). Germline lookup yields CDR1 SEHNR and CDR2 FQNEAQ (reference sequence). The CDR3 extends over 16 amino acids. The V and J ends lost 4 bases and 4 bases respectively, with 18 bases between them. The CDR3 coding sequence is TGTGCCAGCAGCTACCCGACAACGGGGCTGGCAGATACGCAGTATTTT. Its protein product is CASSYPTTGLADTQYF. Combining the CDR3 with reference TRBV7-9 and TRBJ2-3 gives the whole variable domain DTGVSQNPRHKITKRGQNVTFRCDPISEHNRLYWYRQTLGQGPEFLTYFQNEAQLEKSRLLSDRFSAERPKGSFSTLEIQRTEQGDSAMYLCASSYPTTGLADTQYFGPGTRLTVL.

This clonotype was seen a single time. This chain joins TRBV11-2 and TRBJ1-1, with D uncertain. Germline V gene lookup returns CDR1 SGHAT and CDR2 FQNNGV. The length of the CDR3 is 11 residues. Trimming removed 4 bases at V and 9 bases at J, with 9 bases between. CDR3 sequence: CASSSGPKAFF. CDR3 bases: TGTGCCAGCAGCTCCGGGCCCAAAGCTTTCTTT.

In this sample, this clonotype turned up once. The chain employs TRBV7-8 and TRBJ1-1, with 7 bases lining up with TRBD1. The trim removed 8 bases at V and 7 bases at J, leaving 10 bases unmatched. Per the germline V gene, CDR1 is SGHVS and CDR2 is FQNEAQ. This CDR3 has 13 residues. CDR3 amino acids: CASRYGTALEAFF. The CDR3, as DNA: TGTGCCAGCCGTTACGGGACAGCGCTTGAAGCTTTCTTT. Based on the CDR3 plus reference TRBV7-8 and TRBJ1-1, the full variable domain is GAGVSQSPRYKVAKRGQDVALRCDPISGHVSLFWYQQALGQGPEFLTYFQNEAQLDKSGLPSDRFFAERPEGSVSTLKIQRTQQEDSAVYLCASRYGTALEAFFGQGTRLTVV.

The chain has TRBV28 and TRBJ2-3, with D possibly matching TRBD2 (6 bases). Between the trimmed V and J ends, which lost 3 bases and 1 base, there was a span of 11 bases. The CDR3 spans 15 residues. Germline V gene sequence: CDR1 MDHEN, CDR2 SYDVKM. CDR3 nucleotide sequence: TGTGCCAGCAGTTTGGCGGGAATGGGCACAGATACGCAGTATTTT. This encodes CASSLAGMGTDTQYF.

For the CDR3, the DNA is TGCAGTGCTAGTCCTAGCGGGGGGGCGGATGAGCAGTTCTTC. Its protein is CSASPSGGADEQFF. The V gene is TRBV20-1, the J gene TRBJ2-1; 12 positions match TRBD2. J lost 8 bases, V lost 3 bases, and 5 bases had no gene match. Germline loops: CDR1 DFQATT, CDR2 SNEGSKA (reference sequence). CDR3 length equals 14 residues.